This entry describes one T cell receptor (beta chain). The V end lost 5 bases, the J end lost 10 bases, and 15 bases lay between the germline ends. The germline CDR1 and CDR2 sequences are MDHEN and SYDVKM. The CDR3 contains 14 residues. This record belongs to a study of regulatory T cells in long-lasting Graves disease. Time point specified: newly diagnosed GD, antithyroid drugs for less than 3 months. Researchers made the TCR library from RNA that was extracted from PBMCs. Combining iRepertoire HTBI primers with Arm-PCR of CDR3 regions, the authors built TCR beta libraries. Using its own MiXCR run on the multiplex PCR reads, TCRdb lists one record per CDR3 protein. The sample consists of a few hundred thousand distinct CDR3 sequences, around 15% of them appearing once. This sample was shared with a second study, whose subject was T cells in Graves' hyperthyroidism and ophthalmopathy. As reported in that work: The model predicted ophthalmopathy a median approximately seven months before onset.

Source: peripheral blood mononuclear cells (PBMCs), taken at new diagnosis, from a patient treated with antithyroid drugs. The rearrangement uses TRBV28 and TRBJ1-6; unclear D gene. The sequence was collected from a middle-aged man with Graves disease. The CDR3: CASSTMTRESPLHF. The CDR3, as DNA: TGTGCCAGCAGTACAATGACCCGGGAGTCACCCCTCCACTTT.